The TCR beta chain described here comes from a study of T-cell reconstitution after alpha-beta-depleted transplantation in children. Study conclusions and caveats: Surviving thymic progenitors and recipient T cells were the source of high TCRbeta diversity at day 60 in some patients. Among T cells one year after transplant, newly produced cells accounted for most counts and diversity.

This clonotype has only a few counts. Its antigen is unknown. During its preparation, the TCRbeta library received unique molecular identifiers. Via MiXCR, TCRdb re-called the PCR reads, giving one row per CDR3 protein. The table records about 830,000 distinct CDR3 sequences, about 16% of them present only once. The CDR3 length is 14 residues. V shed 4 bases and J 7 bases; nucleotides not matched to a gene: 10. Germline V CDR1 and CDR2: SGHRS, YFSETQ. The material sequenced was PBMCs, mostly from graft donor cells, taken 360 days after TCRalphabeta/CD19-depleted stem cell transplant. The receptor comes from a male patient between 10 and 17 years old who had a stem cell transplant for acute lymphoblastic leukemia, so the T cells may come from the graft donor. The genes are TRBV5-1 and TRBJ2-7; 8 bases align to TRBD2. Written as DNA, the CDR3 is TGCGCCAGCAGCCTTACTAGCGGACCTACGGAGCAGTACTTC. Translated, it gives CASSLTSGPTEQYF.